The 10 T cell receptor beta chains reported below all come from one sample, sequenced in a study of blood T cell repertoires in COVID-19 (dated by TCRdb to between 2020 and 2021). Libraries were constructed by the immunoSEQ multiplex PCR assay. TCRdb holds this immuneACCESS table with in-frame rearrangements only. Some clones are missing; in checked studies, unresolved V genes explain under half, and the rest has no known cause. The sample yields about 150,000 clones; approximately 88% were counted once. The ten top clones hold roughly 2% of the sample. Sequenced input: peripheral blood. All receptors come from a man between 65 and 79 years old with acute or convalescent COVID-19.

The chain has TRBV9 and TRBJ2-7; weak D call: TRBD1 (5 bases). CDR1 and CDR2 from the germline V gene are SGDLS and YYNGEE. CDR3 length: 14 amino acids. Trimming took 0 bases from V and 2 from J, leaving 9 bases between them. The CDR3 DNA reads TGTGCCAGCAGCGTAGAAGGGGTACCCTACGAGCAGTACTTC. Translating gives CASSVEGVPYEQYF.

This clone showed up just once. The chain combines TRBV3-1 (or the pseudogene TRBV3-2) with TRBJ2-3; D is perhaps TRBD2 (7 bases). The CDR3 totals 17 residues. Trimming stripped 2 bases from V and 4 bases from J, with 19 bases between. Germline V gene lookup returns CDR1 LGHDT and CDR2 YNNKEL (reference sequence). CDR3 nucleotides: TGTGCCAGCAGCCAAATCGGGGGGCACGGAGGTCCAGATACGCAGTATTTT. Its translation: CASSQIGGHGGPDTQYF.

The chain is built from TRBV10-1 and TRBJ1-3; a weak D match, TRBD1 (5 bases). Germline V lookup: CDR1 WNHNN, CDR2 SYGVQD (reference sequence). This CDR3 comprises 13 residues. Trimming took off 7 bases at V and 2 bases at J, with 9 bases between the two ends. CDR3 protein: CASTQGAGNTIYF. CDR3 coding DNA: TGCGCCAGCACCCAAGGGGCTGGAAACACCATATATTTT.

The chain joins TRBV4-2 to TRBJ2-3; 12 bases are shared with TRBD2. J gave up 5 bases and V 3 bases, and 6 bases lay outside the gene matches. From germline, CDR1 is LGHNA and CDR2 YNFKEQ. This CDR3 comprises 16 residues. Here the CDR3 reads CASSQSTSGGLDTQYF. The CDR3 coding sequence is TGTGCCAGCAGCCAGTCGACTAGCGGGGGTCTAGATACGCAGTATTTT.

In this sample, this clone turned up a few times. V is TRBV9 and J is TRBJ2-7; TRBD2 matches at 8 bases. The trim removed 4 bases at V and 4 bases at J, leaving 4 bases unmatched. Germline CDR1 reads SGDLS; CDR2 reads YYNGEE. The CDR3 loop spans 13 amino acids. CDR3 amino acids: CASSPAGGYEQYF. CDR3 DNA sequence: TGTGCCAGCAGCCCCGCGGGGGGATACGAGCAGTACTTC.

The chain joins TRBV5-1 to TRBJ1-1; perhaps TRBD1 as D (5 bases). V lost 4 bases, J lost 4 bases, and 11 bases lay in between. Germline values: CDR1 SGHRS, CDR2 YFSETQ. This CDR3 spans 13 amino acids. Here the CDR3 reads CASSVQGSTEAFF. The CDR3 nucleotides read TGCGCCAGCAGCGTCCAGGGTTCCACTGAAGCTTTCTTT.

The V and J genes are TRBV6-6 and TRBJ2-7; 10 bases map to TRBD2. The length of the CDR3 is 16 residues. The germline gives CDR1 MNHNY, CDR2 SVGAGI (reference sequence). V lost 0 bases to trimming and J lost 6 bases; unmatched junction nucleotides: 8. This CDR3 is CASSYSLLAGVGEQYF. CDR3 bases: TGTGCCAGCAGTTACTCGCTCCTAGCGGGAGTAGGCGAGCAGTACTTC.

V usage is TRBV3-1 (or the pseudogene TRBV3-2) and J usage is TRBJ2-7, with D perhaps TRBD2 (7 bases). CDR3 size: 15 residues. The germline V gene encodes CDR1 LGHDT and CDR2 YNNKEL (reference sequence). V shed 5 bases and J shed 2 bases, with 16 bases lying between them. CDR3 residues: CASSAGGRAPYEQYF. The CDR3 DNA sequence: TGTGCCAGCAGCGCCGGGGGGCGGGCCCCCTACGAGCAGTACTTC.

This chain uses TRBV29-1 with TRBJ1-3; no clear D gene. Germline V CDR1 and CDR2: SQVTM, ANQGSEA. The CDR3 sequence is 13 residues long. V was clipped by 4 bases and J by 4 bases, with 11 bases between them. Here the CDR3 reads CSVAQAAGNTIYF. The CDR3 DNA is TGCAGCGTTGCTCAGGCCGCGGGAAACACCATATATTTT. Full variable domain (outside the CDR3, taken from reference TRBV29-1 and TRBJ1-3): SAVISQKPSRDICQRGTSLTIQCQVDSQVTMMFWYRQQPGQSLTLIATANQGSEATYESGFVIDKFPISRPNLTFSTLTVSNMSPEDSSIYLCSVAQAAGNTIYFGEGSWLTVV.

The genes are TRBV28 and TRBJ2-5; 7 bases fit TRBD2. Per the germline V gene, CDR1 is MDHEN and CDR2 is SYDVKM. With V trimmed by 5 bases and J by 2 bases, 8 bases remained unmatched. There are 15 residues in the CDR3. The DNA of the CDR3 is TGTGCCAGCAGTATCCGAGGGACTATTCAAGAGACCCAGTACTTC. Translating gives CASSIRGTIQETQYF. The full variable domain, in which reference TRBV28 and TRBJ2-5 provide the parts outside the CDR3, is DVKVTQSSRYLVKRTGEKVFLECVQDMDHENMFWYRQDPGLGLRLIYFSYDVKMKEKGDIPEGYSVSREKKERFSLILESASTNQTSMYLCASSIRGTIQETQYFGPGTRLLVL.